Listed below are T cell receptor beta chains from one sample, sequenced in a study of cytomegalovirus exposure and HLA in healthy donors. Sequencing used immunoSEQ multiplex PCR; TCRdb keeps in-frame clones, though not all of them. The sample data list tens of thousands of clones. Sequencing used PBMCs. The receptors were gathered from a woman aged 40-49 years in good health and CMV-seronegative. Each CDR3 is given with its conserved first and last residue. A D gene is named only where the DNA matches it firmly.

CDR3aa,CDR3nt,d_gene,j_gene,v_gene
CASTPWAGRFALHF,TGTGCCAGCACCCCCTGGGCAGGGAGGTTCGCCCTCCACTTT,NA,TRBJ1-6,TRBV6-6
CASSLALPKTGELFF,TGTGCCAGCAGCTTAGCACTACCTAAAACCGGGGAGCTGTTTTTT,NA,TRBJ2-2,TRBV7-2
CASSFGPGEAKNIQYF,TGTGCCAGCAGCTTCGGGCCCGGGGAGGCCAAAAACATTCAGTACTTC,NA,TRBJ2-4,TRBV7-2
CASTRGKDTEAFF,TGTGCCAGCACCCGGGGGAAGGACACTGAAGCTTTCTTT,NA,TRBJ1-1,TRBV6-6
CASNIGGQGVNQPQHF,TGTGCCAGTAATATCGGGGGACAGGGCGTGAATCAGCCCCAGCATTTT,TRBD1,TRBJ1-5,TRBV19
CSANIRNTIYF,TGCAGTGCCAACATACGAAACACCATATATTTT,NA,TRBJ1-3,TRBV20-1
CASSGKRGLDYEQYF,TGCGCCAGCAGTGGGAAGCGGGGGTTAGACTACGAGCAGTACTTC,TRBD2,TRBJ2-7,TRBV10-1
CASSPPGTSGAYEQYF,TGTGCCAGCAGCCCGCCCGGGACTAGCGGGGCCTACGAGCAGTACTTC,TRBD2,TRBJ2-7,TRBV13
CAWLRGTGFFSGANVLTF,TGTGCCTGGTTACGTGGGACAGGGTTCTTCTCTGGGGCCAACGTCCTGACTTTC,TRBD1,TRBJ2-6,TRBV30
CASSQDGGNYGYTF,TGTGCCAGCAGCCAAGATGGGGGGAACTATGGCTACACCTTC,NA,TRBJ1-2,TRBV4-2
CASSQERMAYEQYF,TGTGCCAGCAGCCAAGAGAGAATGGCCTACGAGCAGTACTTC,NA,TRBJ2-7,TRBV4-2
CASRKGQSNQPQHF,TGTGCCAGCAGGAAGGGACAGAGCAATCAGCCCCAGCATTTT,TRBD1,TRBJ1-5,TRBV6-5
CASSLRFPGANVLTF,TGTGCCAGCAGCTTACGGTTCCCTGGGGCCAACGTCCTGACTTTC,NA,TRBJ2-6,TRBV5-6
CASSGDYGVGTQYF,TGTGCCAGCAGTGGGGACTATGGGGTTGGTACGCAGTATTTT,TRBD2,TRBJ2-3,TRBV2
CASSPGSGDTEAFF,TGCGCCAGCAGCCCGGGTTCCGGGGACACTGAAGCTTTCTTT,NA,TRBJ1-1,TRBV5-1
CASSLRQGEGTEAFF,TGCGCCAGCAGCCTTAGACAGGGCGAGGGGACTGAAGCTTTCTTT,TRBD1,TRBJ1-1,TRBV5-1
CASSSGLAGLETQYF,TGTGCCAGCAGTTCGGGTCTAGCGGGATTAGAGACCCAGTACTTC,TRBD2,TRBJ2-5,TRBV27
CASSIEPTGAFNEKLFF,TGTGCCAGCAGTATTGAGCCAACAGGGGCATTTAATGAAAAACTGTTTTTT,TRBD1,TRBJ1-4,TRBV28
CASSLEWTSGAYEQYF,TGTGCCAGCAGCTTAGAGTGGACTAGCGGAGCCTACGAGCAGTACTTC,TRBD2,TRBJ2-7,TRBV7-2
CASRGTGGGQPQHF,TGTGCCAGCAGGGGGACAGGGGGAGGACAGCCCCAGCATTTT,TRBD1,TRBJ1-5,TRBV6-5
CASSYGLAMYTDTQYF,TGTGCCAGCAGCTACGGACTAGCGATGTACACAGATACGCAGTATTTT,TRBD2,TRBJ2-3,TRBV7-2
CASHITGITTNEKLFF,TGTGCCAGCCACATTACAGGGATAACAACTAATGAAAAACTGTTTTTT,NA,TRBJ1-4,TRBV18
CAISGFKGAYGYTF,TGTGCCATCAGTGGCTTTAAGGGGGCCTATGGCTACACCTTC,TRBD1,TRBJ1-2,TRBV10-3
CASSAGGGQETQYF,TGTGCCAGCAGTGCAGGGGGCGGACAAGAGACCCAGTACTTC,TRBD1,TRBJ2-5,TRBV2
CASSYGYRGESPLHF,TGTGCCAGCAGTTATGGGTACAGGGGGGAGTCACCCCTCCACTTT,TRBD1,TRBJ1-6,TRBV6-5
CASSLPATSGYEQYF,TGTGCCAGCAGTTTACCAGCGACTAGCGGATACGAGCAGTACTTC,TRBD2,TRBJ2-7,TRBV28
CAWRVEGTGKLFF,TGTGCCTGGCGCGTGGAGGGGACTGGGAAACTGTTTTTT,NA,TRBJ1-4,TRBV30
CASSVGGASYNSPLHF,TGTGCCAGCAGCGTAGGAGGGGCGTCCTATAATTCACCCCTCCACTTT,NA,TRBJ1-6,TRBV28
CASRESGRTEAFF,TGTGCCAGCAGGGAGAGTGGGAGGACTGAAGCTTTCTTT,NA,TRBJ1-1,TRBV2
CASSLGTGAEVDTQYF,TGTGCCAGCAGCTTAGGTACAGGGGCGGAAGTAGATACGCAGTATTTT,TRBD1,TRBJ2-3,TRBV11-2
CASSLEDTEAFF,TGTGCCAGCAGTTTAGAGGACACTGAAGCTTTCTTT,NA,TRBJ1-1,TRBV6-5
CASSYNFGDSEEAFF,TGTGCCAGCAGTTACAACTTCGGGGACAGCGAGGAAGCTTTCTTT,TRBD1,TRBJ1-1,TRBV6-5
CASGMAGGGTGELFF,TGTGCCAGTGGAATGGCGGGAGGTGGAACCGGGGAGCTGTTTTTT,TRBD2,TRBJ2-2,TRBV19
CASSLGGADTEAFF,TGTGCCAGCAGTTTGGGGGGGGCCGACACTGAAGCTTTCTTT,NA,TRBJ1-1,TRBV28
CASTRYPPGVTEAFF,TGTGCCAGCACCCGTTACCCCCCAGGGGTTACTGAAGCTTTCTTT,NA,TRBJ1-1,TRBV9
CASSYSWLAGRDEQFF,TGTGCCAGCAGCTACTCCTGGCTAGCGGGGCGGGATGAGCAGTTCTTC,TRBD2,TRBJ2-1,TRBV5-6
CASSSGSSGGATDTQYF,TGCGCCAGCAGCTCGGGATCTAGCGGGGGGGCCACAGATACGCAGTATTTT,TRBD2,TRBJ2-3,TRBV5-1
CASSPPGDTYAEFF,TGTGCCAGCTCACCACCGGGAGACACCTATGCGGAGTTCTTC,NA,TRBJ2-1,TRBV18
CASSLVGTGGAGAEAFF,TGCGCCAGCAGCTTGGTGGGGACAGGGGGGGCCGGGGCTGAAGCTTTCTTT,TRBD1,TRBJ1-1,TRBV5-1
CASSQDSAQETQYF,TGCGCCAGCAGCCAAGATAGCGCCCAAGAGACCCAGTACTTC,NA,TRBJ2-5,TRBV4-1
CASSNDRGWGGYTF,TGTGCCAGCAGTAACGACAGGGGCTGGGGTGGCTACACCTTC,TRBD1,TRBJ1-2,TRBV2
CASKALAENTGELFF,TGCGCCAGCAAGGCTTTAGCGGAGAACACCGGGGAGCTGTTTTTT,NA,TRBJ2-2,TRBV5-1
CASSSRVGAVSYEQYF,TGTGCCAGCAGCTCGAGAGTGGGGGCCGTCTCCTACGAGCAGTACTTC,NA,TRBJ2-7,TRBV7-9
CASSQLTGTNEKLFF,TGCGCCAGCAGCCAACTAACAGGGACTAATGAAAAACTGTTTTTT,NA,TRBJ1-4,TRBV4-1
CASSMDRPSQPQHF,TGTGCCAGTAGTATGGACAGGCCCAGCCAGCCCCAGCATTTT,TRBD1,TRBJ1-5,TRBV19
CASRETGYRYSPLHF,TGTGCCAGCAGGGAGACAGGGTATAGGTATTCACCCCTCCACTTT,TRBD1,TRBJ1-6,TRBV6-5
CASSLGGGGQPQHF,TGTGCCAGCAGCTTAGGGGGAGGGGGTCAGCCCCAGCATTTT,NA,TRBJ1-5,TRBV11-2
CASSVSRRASGGALNEQFF,TGTGCCAGCAGCGTTTCACGGAGGGCTAGCGGGGGGGCCCTCAATGAGCAGTTCTTC,TRBD2,TRBJ2-1,TRBV9
CASGDRGLNSPLHF,TGTGCCAGCGGAGACAGGGGGCTTAATTCACCCCTCCACTTT,TRBD1,TRBJ1-6,TRBV6-5